These T cell receptor beta chains were read from a single sample in a study of blood T cells in healthy people across ages. Each CDR3 protein is one row after TCRdb ran MiXCR on the 5' RACE reads. Of about 1.6 million distinct CDR3 sequences in the sample, roughly 30% were seen once. The sequenced material came from blood. All receptors come from a woman aged 30 to 39 in good health. Both conserved end residues are part of each CDR3. Each record gives: D gene, V gene, J gene, clone size, CDR3 DNA, CDR3 protein. D genes are given only for firm matches. Expanded clones are given a class, and other clones once, few, many or no size at all.

>NA|TRBV29-1|TRBJ2-3|many
TGCAGCGTTAATGAGGGGACAGATACGCAGTATTTT
CSVNEGTDTQYF
>NA|TRBV7-9|TRBJ2-1|once
TGTGCCAACAGCTTAGGGGAGACGATGGGGGTCTACAATGAGCAGTTCTTC
CANSLGETMGVYNEQFF
>NA|TRBV7-9|TRBJ1-3|few
TGTGCCAGCAGCTTTACAGGGACTAGATCTGGAAACACCATATATTTT
CASSFTGTRSGNTIYF
>TRBD1|TRBV12-3/TRBV12-4|TRBJ2-7|many
TGTGCCAGCACCCCCTGGGACAGGATAAGCGAGCAGTACTTC
CASTPWDRISEQYF
>NA|TRBV5-6|TRBJ2-7|NA
TGTGCCAGCAGCTTCCCGGATTCCCTCCCCTACGAGCAGTACTTC
CASSFPDSLPYEQYF
>TRBD1|TRBV6-1|TRBJ2-1|few
TGTGCCAGCAGTGAGACAGGGGGCTCTGAGCAGTTCTTC
CASSETGGSEQFF
>NA|TRBV20-1|TRBJ2-5|few
TGCAGTGCCCCTTCGGGAGCCACCCAGTACTTC
CSAPSGATQYF
>NA|TRBV29-1|TRBJ2-7|few
TGCAGCGTTGAAGATAGTGGAGCGGGTCTCCCCTACGAGCAGTACTTC
CSVEDSGAGLPYEQYF
>TRBD2|TRBV11-1|TRBJ2-2|NA
TGTGCCAGCAGCTTGTTTCTACGGACTAGCGGTAACACCGGGGAGCTGTTTTTT
CASSLFLRTSGNTGELFF
>TRBD2|TRBV12-3/TRBV12-4|TRBJ2-1|NA
TGTGCCAGCAGTTCGATGACTAGCGACTCCTACAATGAGCAGTTCTTC
CASSSMTSDSYNEQFF
>NA|TRBV11-2|TRBJ2-1|few
TGTGCCAGCAGCTTACACGAGACCAATGAACAGTTCTTC
CASSLHETNEQFF
>NA|TRBV12-3/TRBV12-4|TRBJ2-5|few
TGTGCCAGCAAACCGGCGGGATTAGAGACCCAGTACTTC
CASKPAGLETQYF
>NA|TRBV12-3/TRBV12-4|TRBJ1-1|NA
TGTGCCAGCAGTTGGCTAGGGACTGAAGCTTTCTTT
CASSWLGTEAFF
>NA|TRBV4-1|TRBJ2-1|many
TGCGCCAGCAGCCCCGACGTTTGGGGCTCCTACAATGAGCAGTTCTTC
CASSPDVWGSYNEQFF
>NA|TRBV10-3|TRBJ2-7|NA
TGTGCCATCAGTGCCCGCACCGCAGATGGAGGGAAAGACGAGCAGTACTTC
CAISARTADGGKDEQYF
>NA|TRBV7-2|TRBJ1-1|NA
TGTGCCAGCAGCTTCTTGGGACCTGAAGCTTTCTTT
CASSFLGPEAFF
>NA|TRBV3-1|TRBJ2-3|NA
TGTGCCAGCAGCCAAGATGCCAGTAGAGGGGCCCAAGGAGATACGCAGTATTTT
CASSQDASRGAQGDTQYF
>TRBD2|TRBV7-2|TRBJ2-1|NA
TGTGCCAGCACATACGAGACTAGCGGCAGTAATGAGCAGTTCTTC
CASTYETSGSNEQFF
>NA|TRBV10-2|TRBJ2-7|NA
TGCGCCAGCAGTGAGCCCCTAGGCGAGCAGTACTTC
CASSEPLGEQYF
>TRBD2|TRBV5-1|TRBJ2-1|few
TGCGCCAGCAGCCGGGGAGGGACTAGCTCCTACAATGAGCAGTTCTTC
CASSRGGTSSYNEQFF
>TRBD2|TRBV9|TRBJ2-3|once
TGTGCCAGCAGCGGAACCGGGACTAGGACAGATACGCGGTATTTT
CASSGTGTRTDTRYF
>NA|TRBV7-8|TRBJ2-7|NA
TGTGCCAGCAGCGTCGACCCTTGGACAGTAACCTACGAGCAGTACTTC
CASSVDPWTVTYEQYF
>NA|TRBV24-1|TRBJ1-5|NA
TGTGCCACCAGTGCTGGGACCTTTGGGGGCAATCAGCCCCAGCATTTT
CATSAGTFGGNQPQHF
>TRBD1|TRBV11-3|TRBJ2-2|NA
TGTGCCAGCAGCCCGGGACAGGGGGCCACCGGGGAGCTGTTTTTT
CASSPGQGATGELFF
>NA|TRBV27|TRBJ1-5|NA
TGTGCCAGCAGTTTAAGGAGGGACAATCAGCCCCAGCATTTT
CASSLRRDNQPQHF
>NA|TRBV7-9|TRBJ2-5|NA
TGTGCCAGCAGCTCCTTCGTGAGTAGTGGGAGAGGGGGCCAGTACTTC
CASSSFVSSGRGGQYF
>TRBD2|TRBV24-1|TRBJ2-5|few
TGTGCCACCAGTGAACGGAGCGGGGGAGAGACCCAGTACTTC
CATSERSGGETQYF
>NA|TRBV6-6|TRBJ1-6|NA
TGTGCCAGCAGAGATATTAGACAGAATAATTCACCCCTCCACTTT
CASRDIRQNNSPLHF
>NA|TRBV12-3/TRBV12-4|TRBJ2-1|NA
TGTGCCAGCAGTTTAGTCGGAGGGGTCGTCGGCAATGAGCAGTTCTTC
CASSLVGGVVGNEQFF
>NA|TRBV5-1|TRBJ2-1|NA
TGCGCCAGCAGCTTGGATCCGCGGGTCCTTTACAATGAGCAGTTCTTC
CASSLDPRVLYNEQFF
>NA|TRBV4-1|TRBJ2-7|few
TGCGCCAGCAGCCAAGGCCCCTGGAGGGGGGGGGACGAGCAGTACTTC
CASSQGPWRGGDEQYF
>NA|TRBV2|TRBJ2-5|few
TGTGCCAGCAGTGTCCCCCCCGGGGAGACCCAGTACTTC
CASSVPPGETQYF
>NA|TRBV18|TRBJ1-5|once
TGTGCCAGCTCACCAGGCTCGGGGTTTGGTCAGCCCCAGCATTTT
CASSPGSGFGQPQHF
>TRBD2|TRBV10-2|TRBJ2-1|NA
TGCGCCAGCAGCCGACTAGCGGGACGGGGATACAATGAGCAGTTCTTC
CASSRLAGRGYNEQFF
>NA|TRBV4-1|TRBJ1-5|few
TGCGCCAGCAGCCAAGTAAGAGGGGGGGACCGGGGCAATCAGCCCCAGCATTTT
CASSQVRGGDRGNQPQHF
>TRBD2|TRBV11-2|TRBJ2-5|few
TGTGCCAGCAGTCATTGGACTAGCGGGCACATCCAAGAGACCCAGTACTTC
CASSHWTSGHIQETQYF
>TRBD1|TRBV5-1|TRBJ2-1|many
TGCGCCAGCAGCACAGGGGCTAGCTCCTACAATGAGCAGTTCTTC
CASSTGASSYNEQFF
>NA|TRBV6-1|TRBJ2-3|NA
TGTGCCAGTGACGAAGGCGGCCATTACACAGATACGCAGTATTTT
CASDEGGHYTDTQYF
>NA|TRBV20-1|TRBJ1-1|NA
TGCAGTGCTAGAAGAGTTTCGGCTGAAGCTTTCTTT
CSARRVSAEAFF
>NA|TRBV10-3|TRBJ2-5|many
TGTGCCATCAGTGAGTCTAGGGAATCGGATGAAAAGACCCAGTACTTC
CAISESRESDEKTQYF